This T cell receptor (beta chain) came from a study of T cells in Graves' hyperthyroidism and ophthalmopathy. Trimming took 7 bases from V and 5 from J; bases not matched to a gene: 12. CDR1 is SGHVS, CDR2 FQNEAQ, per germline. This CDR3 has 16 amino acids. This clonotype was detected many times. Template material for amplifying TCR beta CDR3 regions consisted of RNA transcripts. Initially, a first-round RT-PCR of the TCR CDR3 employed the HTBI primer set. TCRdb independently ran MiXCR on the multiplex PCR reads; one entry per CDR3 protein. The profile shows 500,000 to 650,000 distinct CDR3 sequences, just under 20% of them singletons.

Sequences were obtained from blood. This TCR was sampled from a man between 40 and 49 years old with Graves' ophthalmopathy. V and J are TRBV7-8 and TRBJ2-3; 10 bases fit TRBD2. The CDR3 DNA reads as TGTGCCAGCACTACTCTAGCGGGAGTACGTGGAGATACGCAGTATTTT. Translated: CASTTLAGVRGDTQYF.